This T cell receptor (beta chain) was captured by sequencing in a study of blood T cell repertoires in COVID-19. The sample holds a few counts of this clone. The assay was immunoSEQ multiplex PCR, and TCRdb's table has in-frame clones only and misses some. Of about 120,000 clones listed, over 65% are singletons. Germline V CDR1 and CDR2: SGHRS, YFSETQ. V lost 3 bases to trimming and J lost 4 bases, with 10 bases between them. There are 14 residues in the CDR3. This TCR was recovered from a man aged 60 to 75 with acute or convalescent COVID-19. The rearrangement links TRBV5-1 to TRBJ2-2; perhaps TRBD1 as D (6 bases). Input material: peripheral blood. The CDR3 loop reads CASSSGVITGELFF. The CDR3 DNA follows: TGCGCCAGCAGCTCAGGGGTGATCACCGGGGAGCTGTTTTTT.